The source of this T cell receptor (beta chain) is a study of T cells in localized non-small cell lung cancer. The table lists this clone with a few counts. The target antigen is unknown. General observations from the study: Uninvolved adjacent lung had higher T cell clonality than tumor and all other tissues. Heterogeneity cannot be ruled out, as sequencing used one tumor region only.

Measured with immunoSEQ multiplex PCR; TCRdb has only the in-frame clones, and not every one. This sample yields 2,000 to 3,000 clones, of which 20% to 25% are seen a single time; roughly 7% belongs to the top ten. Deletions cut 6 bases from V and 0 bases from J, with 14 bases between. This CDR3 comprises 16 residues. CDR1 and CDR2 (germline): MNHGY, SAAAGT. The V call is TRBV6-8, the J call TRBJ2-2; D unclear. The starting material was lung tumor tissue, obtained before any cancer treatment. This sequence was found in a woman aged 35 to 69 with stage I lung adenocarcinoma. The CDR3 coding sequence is TGTGCCAGCAGCGGCCTAGATCCCGCGAACACCGGGGAGCTGTTTTTT. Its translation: CASSGLDPANTGELFF.